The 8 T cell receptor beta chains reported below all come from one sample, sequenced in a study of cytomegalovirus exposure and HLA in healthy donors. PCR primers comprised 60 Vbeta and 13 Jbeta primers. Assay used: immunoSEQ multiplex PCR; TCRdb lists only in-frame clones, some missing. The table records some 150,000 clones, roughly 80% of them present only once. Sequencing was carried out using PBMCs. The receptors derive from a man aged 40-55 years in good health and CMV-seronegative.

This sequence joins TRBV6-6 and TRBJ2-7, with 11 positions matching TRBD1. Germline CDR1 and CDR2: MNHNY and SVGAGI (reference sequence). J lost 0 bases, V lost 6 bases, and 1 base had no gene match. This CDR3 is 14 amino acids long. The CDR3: CASRGTGGSYEQYF. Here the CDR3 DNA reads TGTGCCAGCAGAGGGACAGGGGGCTCCTACGAGCAGTACTTC.

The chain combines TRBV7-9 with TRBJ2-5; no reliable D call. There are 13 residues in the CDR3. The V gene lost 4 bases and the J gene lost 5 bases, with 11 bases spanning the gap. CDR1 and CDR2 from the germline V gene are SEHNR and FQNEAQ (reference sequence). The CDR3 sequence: CASSSTQPETQYF. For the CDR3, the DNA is TGTGCCAGCAGCTCAACACAGCCGGAGACCCAGTACTTC.

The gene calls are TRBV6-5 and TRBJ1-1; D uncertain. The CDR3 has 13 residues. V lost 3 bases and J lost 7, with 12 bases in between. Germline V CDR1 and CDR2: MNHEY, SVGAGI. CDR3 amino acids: CASSYLTRNEAFF. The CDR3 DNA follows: TGTGCCAGCAGTTATTTGACTAGAAATGAAGCTTTCTTT.

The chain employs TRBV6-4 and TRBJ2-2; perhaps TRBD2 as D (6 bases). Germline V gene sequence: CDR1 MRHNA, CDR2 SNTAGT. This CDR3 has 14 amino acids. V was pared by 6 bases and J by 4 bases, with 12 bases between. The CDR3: CASSAEEGTGELFF. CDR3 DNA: TGTGCCAGCAGCGCCGAGGAGGGCACCGGGGAGCTGTTTTTT.

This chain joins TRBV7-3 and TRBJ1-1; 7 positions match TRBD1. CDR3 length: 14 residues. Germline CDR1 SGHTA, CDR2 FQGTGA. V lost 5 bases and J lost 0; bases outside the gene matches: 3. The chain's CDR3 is CASSRDRLNTEAFF. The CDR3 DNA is TGTGCCAGCAGCAGGGACAGATTGAACACTGAAGCTTTCTTT.

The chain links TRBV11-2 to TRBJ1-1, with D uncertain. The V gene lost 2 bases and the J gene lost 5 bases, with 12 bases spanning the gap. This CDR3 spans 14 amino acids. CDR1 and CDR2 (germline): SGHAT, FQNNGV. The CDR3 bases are TGTGCCAGCAGCTTACCCCCTACCAAAACTGAAGCTTTCTTT. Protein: CASSLPPTKTEAFF.

The CDR3 reads CASSYSNADTIYF. The CDR3 bases are TGTGCCAGCAGTTACTCGAACGCGGACACCATATATTTT. The V gene is TRBV6-5, the J gene TRBJ1-3, with D uncertain. CDR3 size: 13 residues. V shed 0 bases and J shed 8 bases, with 8 bases lying between them. Germline V gene lookup returns CDR1 MNHEY and CDR2 SVGAGI.

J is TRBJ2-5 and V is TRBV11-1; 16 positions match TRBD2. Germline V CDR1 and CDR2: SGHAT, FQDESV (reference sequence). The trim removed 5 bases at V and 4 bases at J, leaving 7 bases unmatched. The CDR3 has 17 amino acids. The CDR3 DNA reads TGTGCCAGCAGCCCCGGGACTAGCGGGGGGGCACGAGAGACCCAGTACTTC. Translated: CASSPGTSGGARETQYF.